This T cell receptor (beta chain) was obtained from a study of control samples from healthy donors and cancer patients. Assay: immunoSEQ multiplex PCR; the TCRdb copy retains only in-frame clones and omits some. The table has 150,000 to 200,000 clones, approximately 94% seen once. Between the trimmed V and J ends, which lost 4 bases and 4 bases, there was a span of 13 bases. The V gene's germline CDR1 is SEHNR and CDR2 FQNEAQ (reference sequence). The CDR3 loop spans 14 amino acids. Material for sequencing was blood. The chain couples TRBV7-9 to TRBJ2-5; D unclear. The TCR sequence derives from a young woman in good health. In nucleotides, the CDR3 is TGTGCCAGCAGCTCCCTATCCGGACGAGAGACCCAGTACTTC. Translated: CASSSLSGRETQYF.